This T cell receptor (beta chain) originates from a study of cytomegalovirus exposure and HLA in healthy donors. About the study: T cells numbering about 179 million yielded approximately 120 million unique TCR beta sequences in an earlier analysis.

V dropped 4 bases and J dropped 0 bases, with 7 bases sitting between them. This CDR3 is built from 12 residues. In germline, CDR1 is GTSNPN, CDR2 SVGIG (reference sequence). PCR involved 60 Vbeta and 13 Jbeta primers. Assay: immunoSEQ multiplex PCR; the TCRdb copy retains only in-frame clones and omits some. The data contain about 110,000 clones, 86% of them seen just once; the ten biggest clones take up 1.5% to 2%. The sequence was collected from a middle-aged man in good health and CMV-seronegative. The chain uses TRBV30 and TRBJ2-7; D may be TRBD1 (5 bases). The sequencing input was PBMCs. In nucleotides, the CDR3 is TGTGCCTGGAAAGGGGACTCCTACGAGCAGTACTTC. Translation gives CAWKGDSYEQYF.